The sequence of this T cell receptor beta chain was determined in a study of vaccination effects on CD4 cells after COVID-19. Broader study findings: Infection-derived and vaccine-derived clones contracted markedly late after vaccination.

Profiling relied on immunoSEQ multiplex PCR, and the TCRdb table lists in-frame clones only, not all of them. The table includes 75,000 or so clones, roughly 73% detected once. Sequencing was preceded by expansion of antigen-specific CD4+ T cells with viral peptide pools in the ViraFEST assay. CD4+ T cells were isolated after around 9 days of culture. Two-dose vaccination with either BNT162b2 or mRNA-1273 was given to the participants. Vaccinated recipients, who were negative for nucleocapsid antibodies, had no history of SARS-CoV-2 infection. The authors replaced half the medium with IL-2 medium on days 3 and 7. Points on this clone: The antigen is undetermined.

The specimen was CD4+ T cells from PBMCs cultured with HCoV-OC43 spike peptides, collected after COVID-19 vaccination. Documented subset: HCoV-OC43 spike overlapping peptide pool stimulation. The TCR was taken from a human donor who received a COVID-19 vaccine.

The CDR3 DNA sequence: TGCGCCAGCAGTTTCAACTCCGGGACAGGGGGGAGCTATGGCTACACCTTC. It specifies CASSFNSGTGGSYGYTF. The rearrangement uses TRBV5-1 and TRBJ1-2; 11 nucleotides agree with TRBD1. Germline CDR1 reads SGHRS; CDR2 reads YFSETQ. V was clipped by 5 bases and J by 4 bases; unmatched bases: 13. The CDR3 is made up of 17 amino acids.